The source of this T cell receptor beta chain is a study of cytomegalovirus exposure and HLA in healthy donors. In this sample, this clone turned up a few times. Amplification used 60 Vbeta primers and 13 Jbeta primers. Sequencing was performed with immunoSEQ multiplex PCR; in TCRdb, only in-frame clones are kept and a portion is missing. The table shows around 120,000 clones, with roughly 82% occurring only once. The ends lost 0 bases at V and 5 bases at J; junction bases unmatched: 8. Germline V CDR1 and CDR2: SGHDT, YYEEEE. The CDR3 runs to 16 residues. Unrecorded for this donor was the CMV serostatus.

The specimen sequenced was PBMCs. This sequence originates from a human donor in good health. The chain joins TRBV5-6 to TRBJ2-7; 10 bases line up with TRBD1. CDR3 region: CASSLEGGTGVHEQYF. The CDR3 coding sequence is TGTGCCAGCAGCTTGGAGGGCGGGACAGGGGTCCACGAGCAGTACTTC.